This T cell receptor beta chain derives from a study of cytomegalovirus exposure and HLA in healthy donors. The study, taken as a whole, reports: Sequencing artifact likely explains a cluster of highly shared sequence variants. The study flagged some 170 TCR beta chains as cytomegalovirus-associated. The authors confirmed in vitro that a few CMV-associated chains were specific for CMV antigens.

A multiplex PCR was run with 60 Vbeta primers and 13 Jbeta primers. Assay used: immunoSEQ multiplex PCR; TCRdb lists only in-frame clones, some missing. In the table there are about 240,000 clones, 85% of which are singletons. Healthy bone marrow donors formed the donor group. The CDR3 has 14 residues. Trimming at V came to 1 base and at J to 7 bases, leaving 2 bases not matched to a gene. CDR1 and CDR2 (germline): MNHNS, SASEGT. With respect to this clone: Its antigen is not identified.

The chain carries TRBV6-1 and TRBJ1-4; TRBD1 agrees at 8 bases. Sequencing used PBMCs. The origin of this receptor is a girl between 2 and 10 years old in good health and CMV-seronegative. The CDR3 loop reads CASSEEGTGEKLFF. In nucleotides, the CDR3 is TGTGCCAGCAGTGAAGAAGGGACAGGTGAAAAACTGTTTTTT.